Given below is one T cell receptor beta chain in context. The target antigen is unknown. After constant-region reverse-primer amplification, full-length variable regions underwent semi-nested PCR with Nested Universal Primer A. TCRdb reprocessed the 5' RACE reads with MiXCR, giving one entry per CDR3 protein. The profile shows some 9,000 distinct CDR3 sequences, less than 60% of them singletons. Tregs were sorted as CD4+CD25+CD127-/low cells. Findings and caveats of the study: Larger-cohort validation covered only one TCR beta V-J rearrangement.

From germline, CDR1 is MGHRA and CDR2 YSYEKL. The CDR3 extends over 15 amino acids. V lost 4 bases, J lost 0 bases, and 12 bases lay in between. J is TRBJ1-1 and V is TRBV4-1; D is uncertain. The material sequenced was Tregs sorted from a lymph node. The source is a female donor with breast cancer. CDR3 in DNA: TGCGCCAGCAGCCCCCAGACGGGTCTGAACACTGAAGCTTTCTTT. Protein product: CASSPQTGLNTEAFF.